The source of this T cell receptor beta chain is a study of blood T cell repertoires in COVID-19. The overall study: Sites across the United States, Italy and Spain contributed samples from acute and convalescent COVID-19.

Here immunoSEQ multiplex PCR was the method, and the copy in TCRdb shows in-frame clones only, minus some. The sample records fewer than 200,000 clones, 83% being singletons. A remark on this clone: The junction departs from the called germline gene at one end, perhaps through a read error.

CDR1 is LGHNA, CDR2 YSLEER, per germline. The CDR3 has 15 amino acids. V and J are TRBV4-3 and TRBJ1-6; possibly TRBD1 for D (5 bases). This clonotype was obtained from a human donor in a cohort sampled during active COVID-19. The sequencing sample was made of peripheral blood. CDR3 DNA: TGCGTCAGCAGCCCTTTGCTGGGGGGAGGTTCACCCCTCCACTTT. Translated, it gives CVSSPLLGGGSPLHF.